One and the same sample provided the 15 T cell receptor beta chains below, sequenced in a study of cytomegalovirus exposure and HLA in healthy donors. PCR primers comprised 60 Vbeta and 13 Jbeta primers. Sequencing used immunoSEQ multiplex PCR; TCRdb keeps in-frame clones, though not all of them. This table holds under 200,000 clones, about four fifths found once. Sample: PBMCs. The origin of the receptors is a male donor in good health and CMV-seropositive.

The rearrangement joins TRBV7-2 to TRBJ2-7; 13 bases are a match to TRBD2. Germline values: CDR1 SGHTA, CDR2 FQGNSA. The trim removed 3 bases at V and 2 bases at J, leaving 7 bases unmatched. The CDR3 loop spans 17 amino acids. The CDR3 DNA reads TGTGCCAGCAGCTTGCCGGGACTAGCGGGACCTCCCTACGAGCAGTACTTC. It encodes CASSLPGLAGPPYEQYF.

The J gene is TRBJ2-4, the V gene TRBV5-1; 8 bases align to TRBD1. V was pared by 2 bases and J by 9 bases, with 7 bases of the junction left unmatched. Germline lookup yields CDR1 SGHRS and CDR2 YFSETQ. This CDR3 contains 14 residues. The CDR3 protein is CASSLGQGGSIQYF. CDR3 in DNA: TGCGCCAGCAGCTTAGGACAGGGTGGGAGCATTCAGTACTTC.

V and J are TRBV7-3 and TRBJ2-1; 8 bases agree with TRBD1. This CDR3 region has 15 residues. The J segment lost 5 bases and the V segment lost 1 base, leaving 4 bases of the junction unmatched. Germline loops: CDR1 SGHTA, CDR2 FQGTGA. The CDR3 sequence is CASSLIGTGNNEQFF. DNA of the CDR3: TGTGCCAGCAGCTTAATTGGGACAGGCAACAATGAGCAGTTCTTC.

On this clone itself: Distinct nucleotide sequences in the sample also encode this CDR3. This chain links TRBV30 with TRBJ1-1; possible D gene TRBD1, 5 bases. CDR1 and CDR2 from the germline V gene are GTSNPN and SVGIG (reference sequence). This CDR3 has 13 residues. V was clipped by 5 bases and J by 0 bases, with 10 bases between them. The CDR3 loop reads CAWRDSLNTEAFF. The CDR3 DNA reads TGTGCCTGGCGAGACAGCTTGAACACTGAAGCTTTCTTT. Full variable domain (rest looked up from reference TRBV30 and TRBJ1-1): SQTIHQWPATLVQPVGSPLSLECTVEGTSNPNLYWYRQAAGRGLQLLFYSVGIGQISSEVPQNLSASRPQDRQFILSSKKLLLSDSGFYLCAWRDSLNTEAFFGQGTRLTVV.

The gene calls are TRBV19 and TRBJ2-1; 11 bases map to TRBD2. The V gene end was trimmed by 6 bases and the J gene end by 0 bases; junction bases not matched to a gene: 10. Per germline, CDR1 LNHDA and CDR2 SQIVND (reference sequence). The CDR3 has 18 residues. The chain's CDR3 is CASSPGLAGGSSYNEQFF. The CDR3 coding sequence is TGTGCCAGTAGCCCTGGGCTAGCGGGGGGAAGCTCCTACAATGAGCAGTTCTTC.

The chain has TRBV25-1 and TRBJ1-6, with D possibly TRBD1 on 6 matching bases. This CDR3 has 14 residues. Germline CDR1 reads MGHDK; CDR2 reads SYGVNS. The ends were cut back, 4 bases at V and 9 bases at J, with 13 bases in the middle. The CDR3 reads CASSAVQGTSPLHF. In DNA form, the CDR3 reads TGTGCCAGCAGTGCTGTTCAGGGGACTTCACCCCTCCACTTT.

The chain links TRBV4-1 to TRBJ1-3; 9 bases map to TRBD1. Looked up from germline, CDR1 is MGHRA and CDR2 is YSYEKL. Losses at the gene ends were 4 bases for V and 1 base for J; bases not matched to a gene: 8. The CDR3 has 17 amino acids. CDR3 sequence (DNA): TGCGCCAGCAGCCGCCGGACAGGGGAAGGTTCTGGAAACACCATATATTTT. Its protein is CASSRRTGEGSGNTIYF.

J is TRBJ2-7 and V is TRBV30; TRBD1 aligns across 9 bases. J gave up 6 bases and V 1 base, and 1 base lay outside the gene matches. The CDR3 is made up of 12 amino acids. Per germline, CDR1 GTSNPN and CDR2 SVGIG (reference sequence). The CDR3 sequence: CAWSATGGEQYF. In DNA form, the CDR3 reads TGTGCCTGGAGTGCGACAGGGGGCGAGCAGTACTTC.

This clone came up a few times. This rearrangement joins TRBV2 to TRBJ1-2; no reliable D call. Trimming removed 4 bases at V and 4 bases at J, with 4 bases between. Germline CDR1 and CDR2: SNHLY and FYNNEI. The CDR3 is 11 amino acids. The CDR3 region is CASSVAYGYTF. In DNA, the CDR3 is TGTGCCAGCAGTGTGGCCTATGGCTACACCTTC. Full variable domain (rest looked up from reference TRBV2 and TRBJ1-2): EPEVTQTPSHQVTQMGQEVILRCVPISNHLYFYWYRQILGQKVEFLVSFYNNEISEKSEIFDDQFSVERPDGSNFTLKIRSTKLEDSAMYFCASSVAYGYTFGSGTRLTVV.

The chain has TRBV7-9 and TRBJ1-1; no definite D call. The CDR3 loop spans 13 amino acids. CDR1 SEHNR and CDR2 FQNEAQ come from the germline V gene (reference sequence). V dropped 7 bases and J dropped 6 bases, with 15 bases sitting between them. The CDR3 spells CASTLGEVAEAFF. CDR3 bases: TGTGCCAGCACCCTCGGGGAGGTCGCTGAAGCTTTCTTT.

J is TRBJ2-1 and V is TRBV2; 13 bases align to TRBD2. V shed 5 bases and J 7 bases; nucleotides not matched to a gene: 8. Germline loops: CDR1 SNHLY, CDR2 FYNNEI. The CDR3 has 16 residues. CDR3 residues: CASSKLTSGGTNEQFF. Here the CDR3 DNA reads TGTGCCAGCAGTAAACTGACTAGCGGGGGGACAAATGAGCAGTTCTTC.

Written as DNA, the CDR3 is TGTGCCAGCTCACCGCGGACAGGATTATACACCGGGGAGCTGTTTTTT. Protein: CASSPRTGLYTGELFF. The rearrangement links TRBV18 to TRBJ2-2, with TRBD1 matching 7 bases. J lost 3 bases, V lost 3 bases, and 7 bases had no gene match. Germline CDR1 and CDR2: KGHSH and LQKENI. This CDR3 has 16 residues. Variable domain in full (rest from reference TRBV18 and TRBJ2-2): NAGVMQNPRHLVRRRGQEARLRCSPMKGHSHVYWYRQLPEEGLKFMVYLQKENIIDESGMPKERFSAEFPKEGPSILRIQQVVRGDSAAYFCASSPRTGLYTGELFFGEGSRLTVL.

V gene TRBV15 combines with J gene TRBJ1-5; D not resolved. Trimming stripped 0 bases from V and 7 bases from J, with 10 bases between. Germline V CDR1 and CDR2: LNHNV, YYDKDF (reference sequence). The CDR3 runs 14 residues. The CDR3 is CATSRDRERQPQHF. CDR3 nucleotides: TGTGCCACCAGCAGAGATCGGGAAAGACAGCCCCAGCATTTT.

Here the CDR3 DNA reads TGTGCCCCAGGGCTGTCGGGGGGGTATTTGGAGCAGTTCTTC. Translating gives CAPGLSGGYLEQFF. This chain uses TRBV7-2 with TRBJ2-1; TRBD2 matches 8 bases. This CDR3 is 14 amino acids long. The V segment lost 11 bases and the J segment 10 bases; nucleotides outside the gene matches: 16. Per the germline V gene, CDR1 is SGHTA and CDR2 is FQGNSA. Full variable domain (missing parts from reference TRBV7-2 and TRBJ2-1): GAGVSQSPSNKVTEKGKDVELRCDPISGHTALYWYRQSLGQGLEFLIYFQGNSAPDKSGLPSDRFSAERTGGSVSTLTIQRTQQEDSAVYLCAPGLSGGYLEQFFGPGTRLTVL.

This clone appeared a few times. V and J are TRBV7-8 and TRBJ2-1; D gene unclear. CDR3 size: 13 residues. With 5 bases removed from V and 8 bases from J, the gap between germline ends came to 13 bases. Germline lookup yields CDR1 SGHVS and CDR2 FQNEAQ. The CDR3 DNA is TGTGCCAGCAGCCCTCCCGTCTCGGATGAGCAGTTCTTC. Amino acids: CASSPPVSDEQFF.